This T cell receptor beta chain comes out of a study of technical replicates of blood from a handful of donors. Generated by immunoSEQ multiplex PCR, the TCRdb table keeps only in-frame clones and is missing some. Of approximately 75,000 clones in the sample, 81% were seen once. CDR3 length: 14 residues. Germline CDR1 reads SEHNR; CDR2 reads FQNEAQ (reference sequence). V lost 2 bases to trimming and J lost 8 bases; unmatched junction nucleotides: 3. The chain uses TRBV7-9 and TRBJ1-4; TRBD1 agrees at 9 bases. The sample consisted of PBMCs. This TCR was sampled from a human donor in good health. Some clones in this sample may be carry-over from other donors' samples. In DNA form, the CDR3 reads TGTGCCAGCAGCTTATTGGACAGGGGAGAAAAACTGTTTTTT. It translates to CASSLLDRGEKLFF. The full variable domain, completed using reference TRBV7-9 and TRBJ1-4, is DTGVSQNPRHKITKRGQNVTFRCDPISEHNRLYWYRQTLGQGPEFLTYFQNEAQLEKSRLLSDRFSAERPKGSFSTLEIQRTEQGDSAMYLCASSLLDRGEKLFFGSGTQLSVL.